These 7 T cell receptor beta chains were sequenced from one sample in a study of PD-L1 blockade in urothelial cancer. Time point noted: peripheral blood 6 weeks after treatment start. Assay used: immunoSEQ multiplex PCR; TCRdb lists only in-frame clones, some missing. The data hold about 40,000 clones, with 70% to 90% observed a single time. The sequences come from PBMCs, collected around atezolizumab (anti-PD-L1) treatment. Receptor source: a man between 65 and 79 years old with urothelial cancer.

This clone was found once. The V gene is TRBV5-1, the J gene TRBJ2-1; D might be TRBD2 (6 bases). The CDR3 has 13 residues. The V and J ends lost 3 bases and 9 bases respectively, with 13 bases between them. Germline-derived CDR1 and CDR2 are SGHRS and YFSETQ. The CDR3 DNA sequence: TGCGCCAGCAGCTCCCCGGAGGGGAGTGAGCAGTTCTTC. Translated, it gives CASSSPEGSEQFF.

The chain joins TRBV6-4 to TRBJ2-2; possible D gene TRBD1, 6 bases. V gave up 7 bases and J gave up 3 bases, with 21 bases separating them. Germline lookup yields CDR1 MRHNA and CDR2 SNTAGT. CDR3 length: 17 amino acids. DNA for the CDR3: TGTGCCAGCACCCCTTCCCCCGGACAGTTTGACACCGGGGAGCTGTTTTTT. This sequence encodes CASTPSPGQFDTGELFF.

The rearrangement joins TRBV6-5 to TRBJ2-1; possibly TRBD2 for D (6 bases). V shed 6 bases and J shed 5 bases, with 17 bases lying between them. In germline, CDR1 is MNHEY, CDR2 SVGAGI. The CDR3 totals 15 residues. The CDR3 region is CASRKAGTRNNEQFF. The DNA of the CDR3 is TGTGCCAGCAGGAAGGCGGGGACGAGGAACAATGAGCAGTTCTTC.

The chain has TRBV6-5 and TRBJ2-3; D remains unclear. Trimming left V 7 bases short and J 2 bases short, with 10 bases between. CDR1 is MNHEY, CDR2 SVGAGI, per germline. The CDR3 sequence is 13 residues long. The CDR3 loop is CASTPRNTDTQYF. The CDR3 DNA sequence: TGTGCCAGCACTCCCAGAAACACAGATACGCAGTATTTT.

V usage is TRBV29-1 and J usage is TRBJ1-2; the match to TRBD1 covers 10 bases. Germline assignment: CDR1 SQVTM and CDR2 ANQGSEA. J was trimmed by 6 bases and V by 7 bases; bases with no gene match: 17. The CDR3 is 16 residues long. The CDR3 reads CSASLTGGSGNHGYTF. The CDR3 DNA follows: TGCAGCGCCTCATTGACAGGGGGCAGCGGGAATCATGGCTACACCTTC.

The rearrangement uses TRBV2 and TRBJ1-2, with 11 bases matching TRBD1. The trim removed 6 bases at V and 4 bases at J, leaving 7 bases unmatched. The CDR3 is 15 residues long. CDR1 SNHLY and CDR2 FYNNEI come from the germline V gene. The CDR3 region has the DNA TGTGCCAGCAGCGACCGGGGACAGGGGGGCTATGGCTACACCTTC. This sequence encodes CASSDRGQGGYGYTF.

This chain joins TRBV10-3 and TRBJ1-2; 7 positions agree with TRBD1. Trimming at V came to 6 bases and at J to 6 bases, leaving 10 bases not matched to a gene. Germline V gives CDR1 ENHRY, CDR2 SYGVKD. The CDR3 is 14 amino acids. CDR3 coding DNA: TGTGCCATCAGGACCTACACAGGGGACCATGGCTACACCTTC. Translation: CAIRTYTGDHGYTF.